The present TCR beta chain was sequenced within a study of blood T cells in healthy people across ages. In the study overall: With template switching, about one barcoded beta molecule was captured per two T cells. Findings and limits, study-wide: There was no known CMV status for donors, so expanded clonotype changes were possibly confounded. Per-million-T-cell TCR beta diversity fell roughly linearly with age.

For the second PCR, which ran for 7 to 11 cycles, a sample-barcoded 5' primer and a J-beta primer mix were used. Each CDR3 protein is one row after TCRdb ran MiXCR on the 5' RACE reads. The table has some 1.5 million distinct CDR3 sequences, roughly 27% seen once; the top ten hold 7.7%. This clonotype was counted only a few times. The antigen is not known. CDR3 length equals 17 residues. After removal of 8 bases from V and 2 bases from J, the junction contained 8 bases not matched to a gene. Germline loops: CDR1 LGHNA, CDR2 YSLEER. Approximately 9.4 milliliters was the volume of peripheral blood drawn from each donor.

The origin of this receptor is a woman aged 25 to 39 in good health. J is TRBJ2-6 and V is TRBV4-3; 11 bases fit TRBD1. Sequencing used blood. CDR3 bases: TGCGCCAGCCAGCCGGGACAGGGGGTTACTGGGGCCAACGTCCTGACTTTC. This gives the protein CASQPGQGVTGANVLTF.